What follows are 3 T cell receptor beta chains derived from one specimen sequenced in a study of blood T cells in healthy people across ages. Next came a second PCR, run for about 7 to 12 cycles, which used a sample-barcoded 5' primer along with a J-beta primer mix. TCRdb re-analysed the 5' RACE reads in MiXCR, keeping a single row per CDR3 protein. The data contain 550,000 to 600,000 distinct CDR3 sequences, 27% of them seen just once; the ten biggest clones take up approximately 18%. The sample taken for sequencing was blood. The receptors derive from a woman in her seventies in good health.

This clonotype was counted a few times. Since a much larger clone is just one base distant, this may be a read error. V usage is TRBV6-5 and J usage is TRBJ2-5; 9 bases map to TRBD1. The last part of the DNA fits TRBJ2-7 better; the J call may be wrong. The CDR3 contains 17 residues. Germline assignment: CDR1 MNHEY and CDR2 SVGAGI. CDR3 residues: CANSYYGTGSVSYEQYF. CDR3 nucleotide sequence: TGTGCCAACAGTTACTACGGGACAGGGTCTGTATCCTACGAGCAGTACTTC.

This clonotype was observed a few times. The chain couples TRBV12-3 or TRBV12-4 to TRBJ2-7; 7 nucleotides align to TRBD1. The CDR3 totals 11 residues. V lost 5 bases and J lost 6; bases outside the gene matches: 1. The CDR3 DNA reads TGTGCCAGCAGTCACAGGGGCGAGCAGTACTTC. This gives the protein CASSHRGEQYF.

This clonotype was found a few times. This chain uses TRBV7-9 with TRBJ2-5, with TRBD1 identical over 7 bases. The CDR3 is 18 residues long. Germline assignment: CDR1 SEHNR and CDR2 FQNEAQ (reference sequence). V shed 5 bases, J shed 0 bases, and the junction held 15 bases outside the gene matches. The CDR3 reads CASSLQDRLLRYQETQYF. The CDR3 region has the DNA TGTGCCAGCAGCCTTCAGGACAGGCTATTAAGGTACCAAGAGACCCAGTACTTC.